This entry lists 13 T cell receptor beta chains sequenced from one sample in a study of blood T cells in healthy people across ages (dated by TCRdb to the mid-2010s). Library method: 5' RACE. TCRdb names Illumina HiSeq 2500 as the instrument used. A second roughly 6 to 12 cycle PCR used a sample-barcoded 5' primer and a J-beta primer mix. Through fastp at Q25 and MiXCR, TCRdb rebuilt clones from the public reads, retaining in-frame beta chains. Rows with a matching CDR3 protein are joined into one entry that keeps the most common DNA and genes. The sample table shows about 930,000 distinct CDR3 sequences, and about 28% are seen once. Together, the top ten hold roughly a tenth of the sample. This same sample was also part of a study on T cells of mothers and their children.

Sequencing was carried out using blood. All receptors derive from a woman aged 35 to 49 in good health.

The count of this clonotype is one. This may be a read error: a much more frequent sequence differs by one nucleotide. CDR3 region: CSAKTACYEQYF. In DNA, the CDR3 is TGCAGTGCAAAGACAGCCTGCTACGAGCAGTACTTC. The chain uses TRBV20-1 and TRBJ2-7; a weak D match, TRBD1 (5 bases). Germline V gives CDR1 DFQATT, CDR2 SNEGSKA (reference sequence). Between the trimmed V and J ends, which lost 6 bases and 3 bases, there was a span of 12 bases. This CDR3 comprises 12 residues.

This clonotype appeared a few times. Since a far larger clone is one base different, this is likely a read error. This sequence joins TRBV4-1 and TRBJ2-7; D call uncertain. Germline lookup yields CDR1 MGHRA and CDR2 YSYEKL. This CDR3 comprises 12 residues. This chain's CDR3 is CASSQVGYELYF. The CDR3 coding sequence is TGCGCCAGCAGCCAAGTGGGCTACGAGCTGTACTTC.

This clonotype occurred many times. The chain employs TRBV9 and TRBJ2-1, with D possibly being TRBD2 (6 bases). The V gene's germline CDR1 is SGDLS and CDR2 YYNGEE. Trimming removed 0 bases at V and 6 bases at J, with 10 bases between. The CDR3 has 14 amino acids. CDR3 residues: CASSVALTSNEQFF. The CDR3 DNA follows: TGTGCCAGCAGCGTAGCCTTGACTAGCAATGAGCAGTTCTTC.

This clonotype has more than one count but fewer than ten. The junction departs from the called germline gene at one end, perhaps through a read error. The rearrangement joins TRBV12-3 or TRBV12-4 to TRBJ2-3, with 8 positions matching TRBD2. This CDR3 spans 15 amino acids. CDR3 residues: CAGSFRGLGADTQYF. For the CDR3, the DNA is TGTGCCGGCAGTTTCAGGGGACTAGGTGCAGATACGCAGTATTTT.

In DNA, the CDR3 is TGTGCCAGTGGTTTACAGGGATCTAGCAATCAGCCCCAGCATTTT. It yields the protein CASGLQGSSNQPQHF. The chain links TRBV7-2 to TRBJ1-5; weak D call: TRBD1 (6 bases). CDR1 and CDR2 (germline): SGHTA, FQGNSA. The CDR3 has 15 residues. V lost 9 bases and J lost 0, with 15 bases in between. Combining the CDR3 with reference TRBV7-2 and TRBJ1-5 gives the whole variable domain GAGVSQSPSNKVTEKGKDVELRCDPISGHTALYWYRQSLGQGLEFLIYFQGNSAPDKSGLPSDRFSAERTGGSVSTLTIQRTQQEDSAVYLCASGLQGSSNQPQHFGDGTRLSIL.

V gene TRBV20-1 combines with J gene TRBJ2-3, with 8 nucleotides matching TRBD2. Trimming at V came to 5 bases and at J to 0 bases, leaving 7 bases not matched to a gene. CDR3 length: 15 residues. In germline, CDR1 is DFQATT, CDR2 SNEGSKA (reference sequence). The chain's CDR3 is CSALSGGESTDTQYF. As DNA, the CDR3 is TGCAGTGCTCTGAGCGGGGGCGAGAGCACAGATACGCAGTATTTT.

The table lists this clonotype with a few counts. The J gene is TRBJ2-1, the V gene TRBV9; 7 bases are a match to TRBD2. The V and J ends lost 0 bases and 6 bases, in that order; junction bases with no gene match: 9. The CDR3 loop spans 16 amino acids. Looked up from germline, CDR1 is SGDLS and CDR2 is YYNGEE. CDR3 nucleotide sequence: TGTGCCAGCAGCGTAGAGAGCGGGGCCCCCATCAATGAGCAGTTCTTC. Residues: CASSVESGAPINEQFF.

This clonotype has just a few counts. The chain employs TRBV7-8 and TRBJ2-2; no clear D gene. This CDR3 region has 14 residues. With 1 base removed from V and 5 bases from J, the gap between germline ends came to 8 bases. Germline CDR1 SGHVS, CDR2 FQNEAQ. The CDR3 loop reads CASSLVVQTGELFF. The CDR3 region has the DNA TGTGCCAGCAGCTTAGTGGTCCAGACCGGGGAGCTGTTTTTT.

This chain connects TRBV6-2 or TRBV6-3 to TRBJ2-7; a weak D match, TRBD1 (5 bases). Trimming left V 2 bases short and J 9 bases short, with 20 bases between. The length of the CDR3 is 15 residues. Looked up from germline, CDR1 is MNHEY and CDR2 is SVGEGT. CDR3 bases: TGTGCCAGCAGTTACGCCTCCCTGGGGCTGAACGGGCAGTACTTC. Protein sequence: CASSYASLGLNGQYF.

A note on this clonotype: A read error is possible here, since a much larger clone lies one base away. The J gene is TRBJ2-4, the V gene TRBV10-3; 7 nucleotides align to TRBD2. The CDR3 covers 14 residues. From germline, CDR1 is ENHRY and CDR2 SYGVKD. With 6 bases clipped from V and 13 bases from J, the junction kept 15 bases outside the gene matches. For the CDR3, the DNA is TGTGCCATCAGGGGCGCGGGGGAAGGCTACGGGCAGTACTTC. Its translation: CAIRGAGEGYGQYF.

This clonotype has only a few counts. The CDR3 protein is CAIKGQASNQPQHF. CDR3 sequence (DNA): TGTGCCATCAAAGGTCAGGCCTCTAATCAGCCCCAGCATTTT. V is TRBV10-3 and J is TRBJ1-5; D is uncertain. CDR3 length: 14 amino acids. In germline, CDR1 is ENHRY, CDR2 SYGVKD. V shed 7 bases and J shed 4 bases, with 14 bases lying between them.

This sequence joins TRBV10-3 and TRBJ1-2, with D tentatively TRBD1 (6 bases). The CDR3 runs 14 residues. Between the trimmed V and J ends, which lost 2 bases and 4 bases, there was a span of 11 bases. The V gene's germline CDR1 is ENHRY and CDR2 SYGVKD. The CDR3 is CAISEGGARYGYTF. In DNA form, the CDR3 reads TGTGCCATCAGTGAGGGGGGGGCTCGCTATGGCTACACCTTC.

The chain is built from TRBV2 and TRBJ1-4, with D possibly being TRBD1 (5 bases). CDR1 and CDR2 from the germline V gene are SNHLY and FYNNEI. The length of the CDR3 is 15 residues. Trimming pared 6 bases from V and 7 bases from J, leaving 18 bases between. The chain's CDR3 is CASSYRPQGSEKLFF. CDR3 nucleotide sequence: TGTGCCAGCAGCTACAGGCCTCAGGGTAGTGAAAAACTGTTTTTT. Using reference TRBV2 and TRBJ1-4 for the parts outside the CDR3, the full variable domain is EPEVTQTPSHQVTQMGQEVILRCVPISNHLYFYWYRQILGQKVEFLVSFYNNEISEKSEIFDDQFSVERPDGSNFTLKIRSTKLEDSAMYFCASSYRPQGSEKLFFGSGTQLSVL.